The 20 T cell receptor beta chains in this list originate from one sample, sequenced in a study of T-cell memory formation after mild COVID-19. TCRdb re-called the 5' RACE reads through MiXCR, storing one row per CDR3 protein. The table has about 470,000 distinct CDR3 sequences, roughly 25% seen once; the top ten hold under 15%. The sample was PBMCs or a T cell subset sorted from them (not recorded which). These receptors were collected from an adult woman who had mild COVID-19 (a few samples of this study predate the infection). Cell type and time point are not known.

The genes are TRBV3-1 and TRBJ2-7; D is uncertain. There are 14 residues in the CDR3. Germline assignment: CDR1 LGHDT and CDR2 YNNKEL (reference sequence). Between the trimmed V and J ends, which lost 2 bases and 1 base, there was a span of 9 bases. CDR3 nucleotides: TGTGCCAGCAGCCAACAGTACAGTTCCTACGAGCAGTACTTC. This encodes CASSQQYSSYEQYF.

The chain employs TRBV6-5 and TRBJ1-1; a weak D match, TRBD1 (6 bases). V shed 6 bases and J shed 5 bases, with 13 bases lying between them. The CDR3 covers 13 residues. Germline loops: CDR1 MNHEY, CDR2 SVGAGI. This chain's CDR3 is CASRRTEGTEAFF. The CDR3 DNA follows: TGTGCCAGCAGGCGGACAGAGGGGACTGAAGCTTTCTTT.

V usage is TRBV7-9 and J usage is TRBJ1-1; TRBD1 is a possible D gene (6 bases). CDR1 and CDR2 (germline): SEHNR, FQNEAQ (reference sequence). The CDR3 length is 13 residues. Trimming took 0 bases from V and 8 from J, leaving 10 bases between them. CDR3 region: CASSLAGGHEAFF. Here the CDR3 DNA reads TGTGCCAGCAGCTTAGCGGGGGGACACGAAGCTTTCTTT.

The chain employs TRBV19 and TRBJ1-1; D gene ambiguous. In germline, CDR1 is LNHDA, CDR2 SQIVND (reference sequence). The CDR3 totals 13 residues. Trimming pared 6 bases from V and 1 base from J, leaving 9 bases between. CDR3 DNA sequence: TGTGCCAGTAGCATCTTTAGGAACACTGAAGCTTTCTTT. Protein: CASSIFRNTEAFF.

This clonotype was seen a handful of times. The V call is TRBV5-1, the J call TRBJ2-2, with D unclear. CDR3 length equals 15 residues. The V gene's germline CDR1 is SGHRS and CDR2 YFSETQ. Trimming took 7 bases from V and 5 from J, leaving 18 bases between them. This CDR3 is CASGIGNSGTGELFF. Here the CDR3 DNA reads TGCGCCAGCGGAATAGGAAACAGTGGAACCGGGGAGCTGTTTTTT.

Of note for this clonotype: A junction boundary mismatches the germline segment, possibly from a read error. V is TRBV9 and J is TRBJ1-5; tentative D call: TRBD1 (5 bases). Germline V gene sequence: CDR1 SGDLS, CDR2 YYNGEE. The CDR3 is made up of 16 amino acids. CDR3 bases: TGCGCCAGCAGCGTAGGGGATCGGGGCAGCAATCAGCCCCAGCATTTT. Encoded protein: CASSVGDRGSNQPQHF.

This clonotype has more than one count but fewer than ten. The gene calls are TRBV10-3 and TRBJ2-7; the D gene is possibly TRBD2 (5 bases). V gave up 8 bases and J gave up 7 bases, with 15 bases separating them. CDR3 size: 12 residues. Per the germline V gene, CDR1 is ENHRY and CDR2 is SYGVKD. CDR3 sequence (DNA): TGTGCCATCTCGGGAACGGGGAATGAGCAGTACTTC. Amino acid sequence: CAISGTGNEQYF.

This clonotype was observed a few times. V is TRBV11-2 and J is TRBJ2-7, with D unresolved. Germline V gene lookup returns CDR1 SGHAT and CDR2 FQNNGV. CDR3 length equals 12 residues. Trimming pared 3 bases from V and 4 bases from J, leaving 7 bases between. CDR3: CASSFSRYEQYF. The DNA of the CDR3 is TGTGCCAGCAGCTTTTCCCGATACGAGCAGTACTTC.

The rearrangement uses TRBV10-3 and TRBJ1-1; D gene ambiguous. Per the germline V gene, CDR1 is ENHRY and CDR2 is SYGVKD. The CDR3 has 17 residues. V lost 4 bases and J 4 bases, leaving 22 bases between the germline ends. The chain's CDR3 is CAISGPSPDVQSTEAFF. The DNA of the CDR3 is TGTGCCATCAGTGGACCTTCCCCGGATGTCCAGAGCACTGAAGCTTTCTTT.

On this clonotype itself: A much larger clone differs from this one at a single base, so this may be a read error. J is TRBJ2-1 and V is TRBV6-2 or TRBV6-3; D not resolved. Germline V gives CDR1 MNHEY, CDR2 SVGEGT. This CDR3 has 12 amino acids. V lost 1 base and J lost 6, with 4 bases in between. The chain's CDR3 is CASSYYGNEQFF. CDR3 bases: TGTGCCAGCAGTTACTACGGCAATGAGCAGTTCTTC.

V usage is TRBV29-1 and J usage is TRBJ2-5; D gene uncertain. Deletions cut 1 base from V and 7 bases from J, with 13 bases between. The CDR3 loop spans 13 amino acids. Looked up from germline, CDR1 is SQVTM and CDR2 is ANQGSEA. CDR3 coding DNA: TGCAGCGTTGAAGGGCGTGACCTTGGGACCCAGTACTTC. Its translation is CSVEGRDLGTQYF.

The chain has TRBV20-1 and TRBJ2-7; TRBD2 aligns across 7 bases. With V trimmed by 5 bases and J by 6 bases, 4 bases remained unmatched. The V gene's germline CDR1 is DFQATT and CDR2 SNEGSKA (reference sequence). This CDR3 contains 11 residues. The CDR3 coding sequence is TGCAGTGCTTGGGAGGGGTCCGAGCAGTACTTC. Protein sequence: CSAWEGSEQYF.

This clonotype came up once. The chain is built from TRBV7-9 and TRBJ2-1, with TRBD1 matching over 7 bases. The J segment lost 5 bases and the V segment lost 0 bases, leaving 4 bases of the junction unmatched. The V gene's germline CDR1 is SEHNR and CDR2 FQNEAQ (reference sequence). This CDR3 spans 15 amino acids. In DNA form, the CDR3 reads TGTGCCAGCAGCTTAGCGGGACAGAAAAACAATGAGCAGTTCTTC. This codes for CASSLAGQKNNEQFF.

This chain links TRBV20-1 with TRBJ1-5; TRBD1 matches 8 bases. The CDR3 consists of 19 residues. The germline V gene encodes CDR1 DFQATT and CDR2 SNEGSKA (reference sequence). J gave up 6 bases and V 1 base, and 20 bases lay outside the gene matches. CDR3: CSARGSGEQGVATVQPQHF. In DNA form, the CDR3 reads TGCAGTGCTAGAGGGAGTGGGGAACAGGGGGTGGCCACTGTTCAGCCCCAGCATTTT.

The J gene is TRBJ1-2, the V gene TRBV9, with 7 bases identical to TRBD1. V dropped 6 bases and J dropped 2; count of bases not matched to a gene: 7. Per germline, CDR1 SGDLS and CDR2 YYNGEE. CDR3 length equals 14 residues. The chain's CDR3 is CASTPGTANYGYTF. For the CDR3, the DNA is TGTGCCAGCACCCCAGGGACAGCAAACTATGGCTACACCTTC.

The sample holds a few counts of this clonotype. This CDR3 is CSAVWTGNTEAFF. The CDR3 coding sequence is TGCAGTGCTGTATGGACAGGGAACACTGAAGCTTTCTTT. The chain carries TRBV20-1 and TRBJ1-1; 7 nucleotides align to TRBD1. The germline CDR1 and CDR2 sequences are DFQATT and SNEGSKA (reference sequence). The CDR3 has 13 amino acids. The trim removed 5 bases at V and 1 base at J, leaving 4 bases unmatched.

CDR3 sequence: CASYGIYTDTQYF. The CDR3 DNA reads TGTGCCAGCTACGGGATTTACACAGATACGCAGTATTTT. The genes are TRBV28 and TRBJ2-3; D perhaps matches TRBD2 (5 bases). CDR3 size: 13 residues. With 8 bases removed from V and 2 bases from J, the gap between germline ends came to 11 bases. Germline V lookup: CDR1 MDHEN, CDR2 SYDVKM.

This clonotype was seen a single time. V usage is TRBV14 and J usage is TRBJ2-5; D tentatively reads TRBD1 or TRBD2 (5 bases each). The V and J ends lost 1 base and 5 bases respectively, with 17 bases between them. This CDR3 is 16 amino acids long. Germline CDR1 SGHDN, CDR2 FVKESK. The CDR3 region is CASSQVWQRGVETQYF. The CDR3 bases are TGTGCCAGCAGCCAAGTATGGCAGAGGGGAGTGGAGACCCAGTACTTC.

V and J are TRBV5-1 and TRBJ2-2; 7 bases line up with TRBD2. The germline V gene encodes CDR1 SGHRS and CDR2 YFSETQ. Trimming at V came to 4 bases and at J to 4 bases, leaving 13 bases not matched to a gene. The CDR3 runs to 17 residues. CDR3 in amino acids: CASSSRLERGFTGELFF. DNA of the CDR3: TGCGCCAGCAGCAGCCGTCTGGAGCGGGGATTCACCGGGGAGCTGTTTTTT.

This clonotype was counted a few times. The gene calls are TRBV10-3 and TRBJ2-1; D is uncertain. V gave up 5 bases and J gave up 1 base, with 9 bases separating them. Germline V lookup: CDR1 ENHRY, CDR2 SYGVKD. The CDR3 runs 14 residues. The CDR3 loop reads CAISISESYNEQFF. The CDR3 coding sequence is TGTGCCATCAGTATCTCAGAATCCTACAATGAGCAGTTCTTC.